The clone carrying this T cell receptor beta chain has more than one count but fewer than ten. This entry is derived from a study of cytomegalovirus exposure and HLA in healthy donors. The PCR ran on 60 Vbeta and 13 Jbeta primers. Clones were read by immunoSEQ multiplex PCR, and TCRdb kept only the in-frame ones, dropping some. The data contain about 86,000 clones, 70% to 80% of them singletons. This receptor was obtained from a woman aged 40-49 years in good health and CMV-seropositive. The sample comprised PBMCs.

DNA for the CDR3: TGTGCCAGTGGGGGGGATTCCTCTGGAAACACCATATATTTT. Translation: CASGGDSSGNTIYF. The chain couples TRBV19 to TRBJ1-3; a weak D match, TRBD1 (5 bases). The CDR3 totals 14 residues. Germline V gene lookup returns CDR1 LNHDA and CDR2 SQIVND (reference sequence). Trimming left V 8 bases short and J 0 bases short, with 11 bases between.